This T cell receptor (beta chain) was captured in a study of shared clonotypes between healthy human individuals. Findings of the study overall: Sorted-subset sequencing, rarefaction showed, was incomplete despite large depth. The small donor group covered limited genetic and exposure diversity.

As regards this clone: Its specificity is unknown.

CDR1 and CDR2 (germline): MNHNY, SVGAGI (reference sequence). CDR3 length: 16 amino acids. After removal of 0 bases from V and 2 bases from J, the junction contained 5 bases not matched to a gene. Recent vaccinations or acute infections were absent in the healthy HIV-negative adult donors. Splitting of each subset's genomic DNA was done evenly across several immunoSEQ plates. Only in-frame clones appear in the TCRdb table, and some are missing; sequencing was by immunoSEQ multiplex PCR. The table has about 1.1 million clones, roughly 80% seen once. V gene TRBV6-6 combines with J gene TRBJ2-3; 7 bases match TRBD1. The source is a man aged 18 to 30 in good health. Some clones in this sample may be carry-over from other donors' samples. Sequenced material: memory CD4+ T cells from PBMCs. Subset described: CD45RA-negative fraction. The CDR3 spells CASSYSTGLATDTQYF. CDR3 sequence (DNA): TGTGCCAGCAGTTACTCGACAGGGCTGGCCACAGATACGCAGTATTTT.